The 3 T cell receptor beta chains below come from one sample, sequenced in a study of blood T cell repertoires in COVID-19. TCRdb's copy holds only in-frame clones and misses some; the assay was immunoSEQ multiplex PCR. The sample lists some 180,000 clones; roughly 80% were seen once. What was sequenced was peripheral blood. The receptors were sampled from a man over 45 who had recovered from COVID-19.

The CDR3 sequence is CASSPGTSGSEKGTQYF. The DNA for the CDR3 is TGTGCCAGCAGCCCCGGGACTAGCGGGAGCGAAAAGGGGACCCAGTACTTC. The V call is TRBV7-8, the J call TRBJ2-5; 14 positions match TRBD2. The germline CDR1 and CDR2 sequences are SGHVS and FQNEAQ. CDR3 size: 17 residues. After removal of 5 bases from V and 7 bases from J, the junction contained 12 bases not matched to a gene.

The CDR3 is CATSREASGGLQYF. CDR3 nucleotides: TGTGCCACCAGCAGAGAGGCTAGCGGGGGATTGCAGTACTTC. V gene TRBV15 combines with J gene TRBJ2-7; 10 bases match TRBD2. The CDR3 loop spans 14 amino acids. After removal of 0 bases from V and 9 bases from J, the junction contained 5 bases not matched to a gene. From germline, CDR1 is LNHNV and CDR2 YYDKDF (reference sequence).

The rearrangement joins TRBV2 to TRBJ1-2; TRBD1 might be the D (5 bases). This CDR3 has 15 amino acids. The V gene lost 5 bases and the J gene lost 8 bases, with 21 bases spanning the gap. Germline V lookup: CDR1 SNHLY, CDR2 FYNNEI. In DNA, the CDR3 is TGTGCCAGCAGTTTAAGGTCAGGGAGGTTCGAGGGCTACACCTTC. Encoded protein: CASSLRSGRFEGYTF. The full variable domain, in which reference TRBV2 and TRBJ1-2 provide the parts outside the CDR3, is EPEVTQTPSHQVTQMGQEVILRCVPISNHLYFYWYRQILGQKVEFLVSFYNNEISEKSEIFDDQFSVERPDGSNFTLKIRSTKLEDSAMYFCASSLRSGRFEGYTFGSGTRLTVV.